The following is a T cell receptor (beta chain) sequence with its context. The antigen remains unidentified. This sample is part of a study of long-term antiretroviral therapy in people with HIV. The run of the v3.0 immunoSEQ assay was at survey level. The repertoire was sequenced with immunoSEQ multiplex PCR; TCRdb's copy has only in-frame clones and lacks some. The sample lists 20,000 to 25,000 clones; roughly 86% were seen once. The V gene end was trimmed by 3 bases and the J gene end by 4 bases; junction bases not matched to a gene: 4. Germline V gene data show CDR1 as SGHRS and CDR2 as YFSETQ. The length of the CDR3 is 16 residues. Broader study findings: HIV repertoires spanned narrower CDR3 length ranges than controls.

The chain is built from TRBV5-1 and TRBJ2-3; TRBD2 matches 14 bases. The receptor comes from a woman between 50 and 59 years old with HIV. The source was unsorted PBMCs, collected 2.5 to 2.7 years after starting antiretroviral therapy. CDR3 bases: TGCGCCAGCAGCTGGGGACTAGCGGGAGCCGCAGATACGCAGTATTTT. It yields the protein CASSWGLAGAADTQYF. Combining the CDR3 with reference TRBV5-1 and TRBJ2-3 gives the whole variable domain KAGVTQTPRYLIKTRGQQVTLSCSPISGHRSVSWYQQTPGQGLQFLFEYFSETQRNKGNFPGRFSGRQFSNSRSEMNVSTLELGDSALYLCASSWGLAGAADTQYFGPGTRLTVL.